These 27 T cell receptor beta chains share one sample of origin, sequenced in a study of T cells in Graves' hyperthyroidism and ophthalmopathy (dated by TCRdb to about 2019). Library method: multiplex PCR. The sequencing machine was an Illumina HiSeq 2000. The TCR beta CDR3 regions were amplified from the RNA transcripts. The TCR CDR3 was subjected to a first round of RT-PCR using the HTBI primer set and the Qiagen OneStep RT-PCR kit. The public reads were quality trimmed at Q25 with fastp and then assembled into clones with MiXCR by TCRdb, keeping productive beta chains. Duplicate CDR3 protein sequences are folded into a single record with the most common DNA and genes. In this sample the table shows roughly 560,000 distinct CDR3 sequences, 14% to 15% of which occur a single time. Approximately 4.3% of the sample is taken by the ten largest. Sequences were obtained from blood. The receptor source for this set is a woman aged 40 to 50 with Graves' ophthalmopathy.

This clonotype was detected a few times. The chain combines TRBV11-3 with TRBJ2-2; the D is unclear. The germline V and J ends were trimmed by 7 bases and 2 bases, with 11 bases remaining between them. The CDR3 runs to 14 residues. Germline CDR1 is SGHNT and CDR2 is YENEEA. DNA of the CDR3: TGTGCCAGCAAATATACAGCCAACACCGGGGAGCTGTTTTTT. Its translation is CASKYTANTGELFF.

This clonotype has at least ten counts. The chain employs TRBV19 and TRBJ1-1; possibly TRBD1 for D (5 bases). The germline V and J ends were trimmed by 9 bases and 0 bases, with 11 bases remaining between them. The CDR3 contains 13 residues. Germline V gene sequence: CDR1 LNHDA, CDR2 SQIVND (reference sequence). This chain's CDR3 is CASKGLLNTEAFF. The DNA for the CDR3 is TGTGCCAGCAAGGGACTTCTGAACACTGAAGCTTTCTTT.

This clonotype has at least ten counts. V is TRBV25-1 and J is TRBJ2-2; no clear D. The CDR3 is 11 residues long. Germline lookup yields CDR1 MGHDK and CDR2 SYGVNS. Between the trimmed V and J ends, which lost 5 bases and 8 bases, there was a span of 6 bases. The CDR3 is CASSPEGELFF. CDR3 in DNA: TGTGCCAGCAGTCCTGAGGGGGAGCTGTTTTTT.

This clonotype was seen at least ten times. The rearrangement joins TRBV24-1 to TRBJ2-2; 15 bases agree with TRBD2. Germline lookup yields CDR1 KGHDR and CDR2 SFDVKD. J lost 6 bases, V lost 2 bases, and 12 bases had no gene match. This CDR3 comprises 20 residues. The CDR3 sequence is CATSDWTRTSGRAEPGELFF. CDR3 coding DNA: TGTGCCACCAGTGATTGGACCCGGACTAGCGGGAGGGCCGAACCCGGGGAGCTGTTTTTT.

This clonotype was seen repeatedly, ten times or more. The chain has TRBV27 and TRBJ1-2, with D unclear. This CDR3 is 15 amino acids long. V lost 5 bases and J 0 bases, leaving 13 bases between the germline ends. Germline-derived CDR1 and CDR2 are MNHEY and SMNVEV (reference sequence). The CDR3 loop reads CASSLGLAANYGYTF. The CDR3 nucleotides are TGTGCCAGCAGTCTCGGACTGGCCGCTAACTATGGCTACACCTTC.

The table lists this clonotype with many counts. This sequence joins TRBV29-1 and TRBJ2-7, with no clear D. The CDR3 extends over 11 amino acids. From germline, CDR1 is SQVTM and CDR2 ANQGSEA. V was clipped by 4 bases and J by 3 bases, with 7 bases between them. The chain's CDR3 is CSVVFDYEQYF. The CDR3 region has the DNA TGCAGCGTTGTATTTGACTACGAGCAGTACTTC.

V is TRBV5-5 and J is TRBJ1-5; possibly TRBD1 for D (6 bases). This CDR3 region has 14 residues. V was shortened by 0 bases and J by 6 bases, with 10 bases between the two germline ends. Germline V gene sequence: CDR1 SGHKS, CDR2 YYEKEE (reference sequence). The CDR3 region has the DNA TGTGCCAGCAGCTTGGGGGGGCCCCCTCAGCCCCAGCATTTT. This sequence encodes CASSLGGPPQPQHF.

Ten or more counts support this clonotype. The chain carries TRBV28 and TRBJ1-2; 9 nucleotides agree with TRBD1. The CDR3 is 14 amino acids. Unmatched junction bases numbered 9, after V lost 7 bases and J lost 6 bases. CDR1 and CDR2 from the germline V gene are MDHEN and SYDVKM. CDR3 nucleotide sequence: TGTGCCAGCAACGCGGGACAGGGTAGTGATGGCTACACCTTC. Its protein is CASNAGQGSDGYTF.

The rearrangement links TRBV6-1 to TRBJ2-7; 9 bases match TRBD1. The CDR3 runs 17 residues. CDR1 and CDR2 (germline): MNHNS, SASEGT. The ends lost 3 bases at V and 7 bases at J; junction bases unmatched: 16. The CDR3 DNA sequence: TGTGCCAGCAGTGATGGGGGAACGACAGGGGGAAGAGTTGAGCAGTACTTC. Its translation is CASSDGGTTGGRVEQYF.

This clonotype was recorded a few times. The chain couples TRBV11-2 to TRBJ2-2, with 7 positions matching TRBD2. J was trimmed by 6 bases and V by 6 bases; bases with no gene match: 7. The CDR3 has 14 residues. The germline V gene has CDR1 SGHAT and CDR2 FQNNGV. Written as DNA, the CDR3 is TGTGCCAGCAGACAAAGAGCGGGACCCGGGGAGCTGTTTTTT. Translated: CASRQRAGPGELFF.

This clonotype was observed at least ten times. The chain combines TRBV5-1 with TRBJ1-1; 7 nucleotides match TRBD1. With V trimmed by 2 bases and J by 8 bases, 6 bases remained unmatched. Germline V gene lookup returns CDR1 SGHRS and CDR2 YFSETQ. This CDR3 has 13 residues. This CDR3 is CASSFDRDREAFF. DNA for the CDR3: TGCGCCAGCAGCTTTGACAGGGATCGGGAAGCTTTCTTT. The entire variable domain, with the rest obtained from reference TRBV5-1 and TRBJ1-1, is as follows: KAGVTQTPRYLIKTRGQQVTLSCSPISGHRSVSWYQQTPGQGLQFLFEYFSETQRNKGNFPGRFSGRQFSNSRSEMNVSTLELGDSALYLCASSFDRDREAFFGQGTRLTVV.

This clonotype occurred many times. The gene calls are TRBV19 and TRBJ2-7; the D is unclear. CDR1 is LNHDA, CDR2 SQIVND, per germline (reference sequence). Deletions cut 5 bases from V and 2 bases from J, with 16 bases between. The CDR3 runs 15 residues. As DNA, the CDR3 is TGTGCCAGTAGTTCGTTTGTGGCTGCCGCCTACGAGCAGTACTTC. It encodes CASSSFVAAAYEQYF.

This clonotype showed up many times. The V gene is TRBV29-1, the J gene TRBJ1-1; possible D gene TRBD1, 5 bases. In germline, CDR1 is SQVTM, CDR2 ANQGSEA. Trimming took off 7 bases at V and 0 bases at J, with 18 bases between the two ends. The CDR3 covers 15 residues. Here the CDR3 DNA reads TGCAGCGCTGCGAGGGACCCGGGCCTGAACACTGAAGCTTTCTTT. As protein: CSAARDPGLNTEAFF. Full variable domain (rest looked up from reference TRBV29-1 and TRBJ1-1): SAVISQKPSRDICQRGTSLTIQCQVDSQVTMMFWYRQQPGQSLTLIATANQGSEATYESGFVIDKFPISRPNLTFSTLTVSNMSPEDSSIYLCSAARDPGLNTEAFFGQGTRLTVV.

The rearrangement links TRBV9 to TRBJ2-2, with D possibly being TRBD1 (5 bases). The V end lost 0 bases, the J end lost 1 base, and 10 bases lay between the germline ends. CDR3 length: 16 amino acids. From germline, CDR1 is SGDLS and CDR2 YYNGEE. The CDR3 DNA reads as TGTGCCAGCAGCGTAGGAACCGGACAGAACACCGGGGAGCTGTTTTTT. This gives the protein CASSVGTGQNTGELFF. Full variable domain (remainder filled in from reference TRBV9 and TRBJ2-2): DSGVTQTPKHLITATGQRVTLRCSPRSGDLSVYWYQQSLDQGLQFLIQYYNGEERAKGNILERFSAQQFPDLHSELNLSSLELGDSALYFCASSVGTGQNTGELFFGEGSRLTVL.

This clonotype has at least ten counts. This chain connects TRBV29-1 to TRBJ1-2; 7 bases fit TRBD1. The CDR3 extends over 13 amino acids. The V gene's germline CDR1 is SQVTM and CDR2 ANQGSEA. After removal of 2 bases from V and 4 bases from J, the junction contained 4 bases not matched to a gene. The CDR3 sequence: CSVETGEGYGYTF. In DNA, the CDR3 is TGCAGCGTTGAAACAGGGGAAGGCTATGGCTACACCTTC.

The table lists this clonotype with many counts. CDR3 sequence (DNA): TGTGCCAGCAGCGTAGATAGGGTCGGGGGGGAGACCCAGTACTTC. This gives the protein CASSVDRVGGETQYF. The chain employs TRBV9 and TRBJ2-5; TRBD2 agrees at 7 bases. CDR3 length: 15 residues. V shed 0 bases, J shed 5 bases, and the junction held 7 bases outside the gene matches. The germline gives CDR1 SGDLS, CDR2 YYNGEE.

The V gene is TRBV20-1, the J gene TRBJ1-3; TRBD1 matches 7 bases. There are 17 residues in the CDR3. Per germline, CDR1 DFQATT and CDR2 SNEGSKA (reference sequence). After removal of 5 bases from V and 0 bases from J, the junction contained 13 bases not matched to a gene. The CDR3 here is CSASQGLGGSSGNTIYF. The CDR3 DNA follows: TGCAGTGCTTCACAGGGGTTGGGCGGGAGCTCTGGAAACACCATATATTTT.

This clonotype was recorded at least ten times. One end of the junction fails to match germline, which may point to a read error. CDR3 in amino acids: CASRTGTTNTGELFF. The CDR3 DNA sequence: TGTGCTAGCAGAACCGGGACTACGAACACCGGGGAGCTGTTTTTT. J is TRBJ2-2 and V is TRBV6-1, with 7 nucleotides matching TRBD2. The CDR3 runs to 15 residues. Germline-derived CDR1 and CDR2 are MNHNS and SASEGT.

This clonotype was picked up many times. The chain links TRBV6-5 to TRBJ1-2, with D unclear. CDR3 length: 14 amino acids. V was cut by 0 bases and J by 3 bases, with 8 bases left in between. Germline CDR1 and CDR2: MNHEY and SVGAGI. The CDR3 DNA sequence: TGTGCCAGCAGTTACTCGATGGCCTACTATGGCTACACCTTC. It specifies CASSYSMAYYGYTF.

This clonotype turned up a few times. The CDR3 bases are TGTGCCAGCAGTTTAGGGGTGGGACAGGTCACCGAGACCCAGTACTTC. As protein: CASSLGVGQVTETQYF. The chain links TRBV12-3 or TRBV12-4 to TRBJ2-5, with 8 bases aligning to TRBD1. V dropped 1 base and J dropped 5; count of bases not matched to a gene: 9. The CDR3 has 16 residues.

This clonotype was found once. V and J are TRBV3-1 and TRBJ2-7; D may be TRBD1 or TRBD2 (5 bases each). The CDR3 contains 14 residues. Trimming removed 4 bases from V and 0 bases from J, with 10 bases in between. The germline V gene has CDR1 LGHDT and CDR2 YNNKEL (reference sequence). DNA for the CDR3: TGTGCCAGCAGCCGGGACCCCAACTCCTACGAGCAGTACTTC. Protein: CASSRDPNSYEQYF.

Many counts were recorded for this clonotype. A read error may produce the germline difference seen at one junction end. This chain joins TRBV7-2 and TRBJ2-7, with a possible D match to TRBD2 (7 bases). The CDR3 runs to 13 residues. Germline CDR1 and CDR2: SGHTA and FQGNSA. The CDR3 spells CASSTIGGGTVNF. As DNA, the CDR3 is TGTGCCAGCAGCACAATAGGGGGGGGGACTGTGAACTTC.

In this sample, this clonotype turned up many times. The chain employs TRBV28 and TRBJ1-6; D uncertain. The germline gives CDR1 MDHEN, CDR2 SYDVKM. Trimming stripped 5 bases from V and 13 bases from J, with 12 bases between. This CDR3 has 12 amino acids. Here the CDR3 DNA reads TGTGCCAGCAGTAGGCAGTGGGCGCCCCTCCACTTT. Translation gives CASSRQWAPLHF.

This CDR3 is CASSYSYQVRSTEAFF. CDR3 in DNA: TGTGCCAGCAGTTACTCTTATCAGGTCCGTAGCACTGAAGCTTTCTTT. This chain joins TRBV6-2 or TRBV6-3 and TRBJ1-1; D gene uncertain. V was clipped by 0 bases and J by 4 bases, with 15 bases between them. The CDR3 spans 16 residues. Per germline, CDR1 MNHEY and CDR2 SVGEGT.

This clonotype was counted ten times or more. The rearrangement links TRBV29-1 to TRBJ1-2; D not resolved. The CDR3 contains 15 residues. Trimming shortened V by 6 bases and J by 2 bases, and 19 bases separated the two germline ends. Per germline, CDR1 SQVTM and CDR2 ANQGSEA. For the CDR3, the DNA is TGCAGCGTAGAGGACGGTCGCCGGGGAAACTATGGCTACACCTTC. Translation: CSVEDGRRGNYGYTF.

This clonotype has a count of ten or more. This chain uses TRBV20-1 with TRBJ2-7, with TRBD2 identical over 8 bases. The CDR3 consists of 14 residues. With V trimmed by 3 bases and J by 4 bases, 8 bases remained unmatched. Germline CDR1 and CDR2: DFQATT and SNEGSKA (reference sequence). For the CDR3, the DNA is TGCAGTGCTAGCGTCCCGGGACTAGAATACGAGCAGTACTTC. Protein: CSASVPGLEYEQYF.

The V and J genes are TRBV19 and TRBJ1-2; 12 bases line up with TRBD1. The germline V gene encodes CDR1 LNHDA and CDR2 SQIVND (reference sequence). This CDR3 is 15 amino acids long. Trimming at V came to 4 bases and at J to 7 bases, leaving 7 bases not matched to a gene. The CDR3 DNA follows: TGTGCCAGTAGTACCCGGGACAGGGGGCGTCGTGGCTACACCTTC. It codes for CASSTRDRGRRGYTF.